This passage covers 23 T cell receptor beta chains from one sample sequenced in a study of neurological immune-mediated disorders (dated by TCRdb to 2018 to 2020). The library was made by 5' RACE. Sequencing used an Illumina HiSeq 2500. TCRdb reprocessing: public reads trimmed at Q25 with fastp, clones called with MiXCR, in-frame beta chains kept. Identical CDR3 protein sequences are pooled into one entry, listed with their most common genes and DNA. This sample is represented by 55,000 to 75,000 distinct CDR3 sequences; roughly 13% of them were singletons. Together, the top ten hold about 10% of the sample. Sequencing used PBMCs. These receptors all come from a woman aged 60-75 years with HTLV-1-associated myelopathy (HAM/TSP).

This clonotype was found many times. The chain carries TRBV5-1 and TRBJ2-1; D might be TRBD1 (5 bases). This CDR3 comprises 14 residues. Germline loops: CDR1 SGHRS, CDR2 YFSETQ. V gave up 5 bases and J gave up 5 bases, with 14 bases separating them. The CDR3 reads CASSAPDKDNEQFF. Here the CDR3 DNA reads TGCGCCAGCAGTGCCCCGGACAAAGACAATGAGCAGTTCTTC.

Ten or more counts support this clonotype. The rearrangement joins TRBV2 to TRBJ2-6, with D tentatively TRBD2 (6 bases). V lost 4 bases to trimming and J lost 8 bases, with 18 bases between them. The CDR3 sequence is 16 residues long. The germline V gene has CDR1 SNHLY and CDR2 FYNNEI. The CDR3 spells CASSVEWGGGPNVLTF. The CDR3 DNA is TGTGCCAGCAGTGTCGAATGGGGAGGTGGACCCAACGTCCTGACTTTC.

This clonotype was detected many times. In DNA, the CDR3 is TGCGCCAGCAGCCAAGCGGACAGAGGCAATCAGCCCCAGCATTTT. The encoded protein is CASSQADRGNQPQHF. The rearrangement joins TRBV4-1 to TRBJ1-5; D perhaps matches TRBD1 (6 bases). Trimming took off 1 base at V and 2 bases at J, with 9 bases between the two ends. CDR3 length: 15 amino acids. Germline CDR1 is MGHRA and CDR2 is YSYEKL.

This clonotype was recorded at least ten times. The chain employs TRBV20-1 and TRBJ1-6; maybe TRBD1 (5 bases). Per the germline V gene, CDR1 is DFQATT and CDR2 is SNEGSKA (reference sequence). The CDR3 is 14 amino acids. Trimming stripped 2 bases from V and 6 bases from J, with 11 bases between. The CDR3, as DNA: TGCAGTGCTAGAATCGGGCAGGGTAATTCACCCCTCCACTTT. It codes for CSARIGQGNSPLHF.

This clonotype is termed medium-sized (0.01 to 0.1%). This chain connects TRBV10-3 to TRBJ2-7; 12 bases map to TRBD2. The germline V gene has CDR1 ENHRY and CDR2 SYGVKD. The CDR3 spans 16 residues. Unmatched junction bases numbered 9, after V lost 6 bases and J lost 3 bases. The DNA for the CDR3 is TGTGCCATCAGCTCCCGGACTAGCGGGACAGTCTACGAGCAGTACTTC. As protein: CAISSRTSGTVYEQYF.

The table lists this clonotype with many counts. The chain couples TRBV5-1 to TRBJ2-1; TRBD2 agrees at 11 bases. The germline gives CDR1 SGHRS, CDR2 YFSETQ. J was trimmed by 2 bases and V by 2 bases; bases with no gene match: 3. The CDR3 contains 16 residues. CDR3 sequence (DNA): TGCGCCAGCAGCTTTAGCGGGAGGGCCGCCTACAATGAGCAGTTCTTC. As protein: CASSFSGRAAYNEQFF.

This clonotype was detected ten times or more. The chain recombines TRBV12-3 or TRBV12-4 with TRBJ2-5; D gene unclear. This CDR3 is built from 13 residues. V was clipped by 2 bases and J by 2 bases, with 6 bases between them. In DNA, the CDR3 is TGTGCCAGCAGTTTATCCCGTCAAGAGACCCAGTACTTC. Amino acid sequence: CASSLSRQETQYF.

This clonotype was recorded many times. The chain has TRBV12-3 or TRBV12-4 and TRBJ1-1; TRBD1 matches 7 bases. The CDR3 loop spans 16 amino acids. Losses at the gene ends were 4 bases for V and 1 base for J; bases not matched to a gene: 9. Here the CDR3 reads CASSSDRELKNTEAFF. CDR3 DNA: TGTGCCAGCAGTTCCGACAGGGAACTAAAGAACACTGAAGCTTTCTTT.

This clonotype has a count of ten or more. The rearrangement joins TRBV9 to TRBJ2-3, with D possibly TRBD1 on 6 matching bases. The CDR3 length is 16 residues. Trimming removed 4 bases at V and 3 bases at J, with 18 bases between. Germline CDR1 SGDLS, CDR2 YYNGEE. CDR3 amino acids: CASSPPQGRGTDTQYF. The CDR3, as DNA: TGTGCCAGCAGCCCCCCCCAGGGGAGAGGAACAGATACGCAGTATTTT.

Concerning this clonotype: Relative to the germline gene, one junction end is altered; a read error may explain this. V is TRBV5-1 and J is TRBJ1-1, with TRBD1 matching over 8 bases. The germline V gene encodes CDR1 SGHRS and CDR2 YFSETQ. This CDR3 is 16 amino acids long. CDR3 in amino acids: CTSSPWDRLASGEAFF. The CDR3 nucleotides are TGTACCAGCAGCCCCTGGGACAGGCTAGCTTCTGGCGAAGCTTTCTTT.

This clonotype appeared many times. The genes are TRBV20-1 and TRBJ2-1, with 8 nucleotides matching TRBD2. V lost 3 bases and J lost 1; bases outside the gene matches: 11. Germline assignment: CDR1 DFQATT and CDR2 SNEGSKA (reference sequence). The CDR3 runs 17 residues. CDR3 bases: TGCAGTGCTAGGACTAGCGATTCAGATCCATCCTACAATGAGCAGTTCTTC. This gives the protein CSARTSDSDPSYNEQFF.

In this sample, this clonotype turned up many times. For the CDR3, the DNA is TGTGCCAGCAGCGTACCCGGGACTAGCGGGGGCCCGGAGACCCAGTACTTC. Protein: CASSVPGTSGGPETQYF. The chain carries TRBV9 and TRBJ2-5; 14 bases match TRBD2. Germline V gene sequence: CDR1 SGDLS, CDR2 YYNGEE. V was pared by 1 base and J by 5 bases, with 7 bases of the junction left unmatched. The CDR3 runs to 17 residues. The whole variable domain, filled in from reference TRBV9 and TRBJ2-5, reads DSGVTQTPKHLITATGQRVTLRCSPRSGDLSVYWYQQSLDQGLQFLIQYYNGEERAKGNILERFSAQQFPDLHSELNLSSLELGDSALYFCASSVPGTSGGPETQYFGPGTRLLVL.

V is TRBV20-1 and J is TRBJ2-7, with D possibly TRBD2 on 6 matching bases. CDR3 length: 14 amino acids. The ends were cut back, 5 bases at V and 1 base at J, with 15 bases in the middle. CDR1 DFQATT and CDR2 SNEGSKA come from the germline V gene (reference sequence). In DNA, the CDR3 is TGCAGTGCTGGCCCGCGGGGCCTTTCCTACGAGCAGTACTTC. As protein: CSAGPRGLSYEQYF.

This clonotype was seen repeatedly, ten times or more. The rearrangement uses TRBV5-1 and TRBJ1-1; 9 bases match TRBD1. V lost 5 bases to trimming and J lost 4 bases; unmatched junction nucleotides: 3. The length of the CDR3 is 13 residues. Per the germline V gene, CDR1 is SGHRS and CDR2 is YFSETQ. The chain's CDR3 is CASRTTGGTEAFF. The CDR3 nucleotides are TGCGCCAGCAGGACGACAGGGGGCACTGAAGCTTTCTTT.

This clonotype was detected ten times or more. The rearrangement joins TRBV5-1 to TRBJ2-3; D gene uncertain. Germline CDR1 SGHRS, CDR2 YFSETQ. V was pared by 0 bases and J by 1 base, with 15 bases between. CDR3 length: 17 residues. The CDR3 spells CASSLDPRRGGTDTQYF. As DNA, the CDR3 is TGCGCCAGCAGCTTGGACCCTCGGCGCGGAGGCACAGATACGCAGTATTTT.

About this clonotype: A much larger clonotype is one base distant, so this may be a read error. This sequence joins TRBV6-1 and TRBJ1-1; perhaps TRBD1 as D (6 bases). Germline V gene lookup returns CDR1 MNHNS and CDR2 SASEGT. CDR3 length equals 12 residues. The CDR3 sequence: CPSSEGGPEAFF. The CDR3 nucleotides are TGTCCCAGCAGTGAGGGGGGGCCTGAAGCTTTCTTT.

This clonotype appeared many times. CDR3 DNA sequence: TGTGCCAGCAGCTTCTTGGGGCGGGAGGCCTATACGCAGTATTTT. Protein product: CASSFLGREAYTQYF. The rearrangement uses TRBV7-2 and TRBJ2-3; 8 bases are shared with TRBD2. Germline CDR1 reads SGHTA; CDR2 reads FQGNSA. With 3 bases clipped from V and 7 bases from J, the junction kept 9 bases outside the gene matches. This CDR3 has 15 residues.

This clonotype was detected ten times or more. The rearrangement links TRBV29-1 to TRBJ2-1; maybe TRBD1 (5 bases). Germline V gene data show CDR1 as SQVTM and CDR2 as ANQGSEA. The CDR3 loop spans 14 amino acids. The ends were cut back, 6 bases at V and 0 bases at J, with 12 bases in the middle. CDR3 loop: CSVGQGFSYNEQFF. The CDR3 DNA is TGCAGCGTGGGCCAGGGCTTCTCCTACAATGAGCAGTTCTTC.

The gene calls are TRBV7-6 and TRBJ2-3, with 12 bases that match TRBD2. CDR1 is SGHVS, CDR2 FNYEAQ, per germline. The V segment lost 3 bases and the J segment 3 bases; nucleotides outside the gene matches: 10. The CDR3 spans 18 residues. The CDR3 sequence: CASSFFPETSGSTDTQYF. The CDR3 region has the DNA TGTGCCAGCAGCTTTTTCCCGGAGACTAGCGGGAGTACAGATACGCAGTATTTT.

In its sample, this clonotype was seen many times. The chain has TRBV10-3 and TRBJ2-2; no clear D gene. Germline CDR1 ENHRY, CDR2 SYGVKD. V was cut by 2 bases and J by 3 bases, with 4 bases left in between. This CDR3 has 13 residues. CDR3 region: CAISETHTGELFF. CDR3 coding DNA: TGTGCCATCAGTGAGACACACACCGGGGAGCTGTTTTTT.

This clonotype was picked up many times. This CDR3 is CASSPTVGRNEKLFF. DNA for the CDR3: TGTGCCAGCAGCCCTACAGTTGGCAGGAATGAAAAACTGTTTTTT. This chain connects TRBV3-1 to TRBJ1-4; D gene ambiguous. The CDR3 extends over 15 amino acids. Trimming cost V 4 bases and J 5 bases, with 14 bases left between them. The V gene's germline CDR1 is LGHDT and CDR2 YNNKEL (reference sequence).

This clonotype has a count of ten or more. CDR3 DNA: TGTGCCAGCAGCTTATCGGGCGGGAGGGCCGGCGGGGAGCTGTTTTTT. As protein: CASSLSGGRAGGELFF. The gene calls are TRBV7-2 and TRBJ2-2, with 9 bases fitting TRBD2. This CDR3 has 16 residues. The germline gives CDR1 SGHTA, CDR2 FQGNSA. The V gene end was trimmed by 2 bases and the J gene end by 7 bases; junction bases not matched to a gene: 8.

This clonotype was picked up many times. The V gene is TRBV6-2 or TRBV6-3, the J gene TRBJ1-2, with TRBD1 matching 10 bases. The CDR3 has 16 residues. The germline V gene has CDR1 MNHEY and CDR2 SVGEGT. With V trimmed by 6 bases and J by 7 bases, 14 bases remained unmatched. The CDR3: CASRKLPGQGEIGYTF. CDR3 in DNA: TGTGCCAGCAGGAAGCTACCTGGACAGGGGGAAATTGGCTACACCTTC.